A single sample gave rise to the 13 T cell receptor beta chains below, sequenced in a study of shared clonotypes between healthy human individuals (dated by TCRdb to the early 2020s). Libraries came from the immunoSEQ multiplex PCR assay. TCRdb stores this immuneACCESS table with in-frame sequences only. Part of the clones is absent; in the studies checked, under half of the shortfall reflects unresolved V genes, and no reason is known for the rest. In this sample the table shows 1.5 million to 2.5 million clones, just under 95% of which occur a single time. Of the sample, 0.95% to 1.5% falls within the top ten clones. CD8 naive samples consisted of CD45RO-negative cells that were positively selected for CCR7, yielding a CD45RA+CCR7+ population without TemRA cells. Sequenced: naive CD8+ T cells sorted from blood. Interpreted using the paper, the cell subset or site label stands for: CD45RA+CCR7+. These receptors all come from a man aged 18 to 30 in good health.

This rearrangement joins TRBV9 to TRBJ1-6; 9 bases agree with TRBD1. The germline V gene has CDR1 SGDLS and CDR2 YYNGEE. This CDR3 has 15 residues. The V gene end was trimmed by 3 bases and the J gene end by 8 bases; junction bases not matched to a gene: 6. CDR3 sequence: CASSEGDRAHSPLHF. In DNA form, the CDR3 reads TGTGCCAGCAGCGAAGGGGACAGGGCACATTCACCCCTCCACTTT.

The chain links TRBV7-9 to TRBJ2-5, with TRBD2 as a possible D gene (5 bases). V dropped 5 bases and J dropped 1 base, with 14 bases sitting between them. Per germline, CDR1 SEHNR and CDR2 FQNEAQ (reference sequence). The CDR3 has 15 amino acids. The CDR3 is CASSTGVQPQETQYF. The DNA for the CDR3 is TGTGCCAGCAGCACCGGGGTCCAGCCCCAAGAGACCCAGTACTTC.

This sequence joins TRBV7-4 and TRBJ2-3; D might be TRBD1 (7 bases). Germline V gene lookup returns CDR1 SGHVT and CDR2 SQSDAQ. CDR3 length equals 14 residues. Between the trimmed V and J ends, which lost 1 base and 14 bases, there was a span of 19 bases. The CDR3 DNA reads as TGTGCCAGCAGCTTAGGACGAATGACAGGGACTCGGTATTTT. Amino acid sequence: CASSLGRMTGTRYF.

This chain joins TRBV6-5 and TRBJ2-3; D gene ambiguous. The germline CDR1 and CDR2 sequences are MNHEY and SVGAGI. The CDR3 totals 15 residues. V was pared by 6 bases and J by 3 bases, with 16 bases between. The CDR3 DNA sequence: TGTGCCAGCAGCTACGACGTTGGGAAAACAGATACGCAGTATTTT. Translating it yields CASSYDVGKTDTQYF.

This chain uses TRBV9 with TRBJ2-7; 12 bases align to TRBD2. V lost 4 bases and J lost 7; bases outside the gene matches: 6. CDR3 length: 14 residues. Germline assignment: CDR1 SGDLS and CDR2 YYNGEE. Written as DNA, the CDR3 is TGTGCCAGCAGCTCGGGACTAGCGGGCTCTGAGCAGTACTTC. This codes for CASSSGLAGSEQYF.

The chain employs TRBV6-6 and TRBJ1-1, with D unclear. The CDR3 extends over 13 amino acids. CDR1 and CDR2 from the germline V gene are MNHNY and SVGAGI (reference sequence). Trimming cost V 6 bases and J 7 bases, with 15 bases left between them. CDR3 region: CASSRDTSGEAFF. The CDR3, as DNA: TGTGCCAGCAGCCGGGATACATCGGGTGAAGCTTTCTTT.

This chain joins TRBV5-4 and TRBJ2-7; D call uncertain. The CDR3 sequence is 14 residues long. The germline V gene has CDR1 SGHNT and CDR2 YYREEE (reference sequence). V lost 4 bases and J lost 4, with 15 bases in between. Here the CDR3 DNA reads TGTGCCAGCAGCCCCCCGGGCAGTGCGTACGAGCAGTACTTC. It specifies CASSPPGSAYEQYF.

The rearrangement joins TRBV10-2 to TRBJ1-1, with a weak D call TRBD1 (5 bases). CDR3 length: 12 residues. The V gene lost 3 bases and the J gene lost 12 bases, with 14 bases spanning the gap. The V gene's germline CDR1 is WSHSY and CDR2 SAAADI. The CDR3 sequence is CASSEGPDKTFF. As DNA, the CDR3 is TGCGCCAGCAGTGAAGGACCGGACAAAACTTTCTTT.

About this clone: The sample has other DNA sequences that encode this CDR3 too. CDR3 loop: CASSVGAGAYEQYF. The CDR3, as DNA: TGTGCCAGCAGCGTAGGGGCGGGAGCCTACGAGCAGTACTTC. This sequence joins TRBV9 and TRBJ2-7, with 7 bases lining up with TRBD2. The junction had 2 bases not matched to a gene; V was cut back by 0 bases and J by 2 bases. Looked up from germline, CDR1 is SGDLS and CDR2 is YYNGEE. The CDR3 runs to 14 residues.

The rearrangement joins TRBV10-2 to TRBJ1-1; D is undetermined. Germline lookup yields CDR1 WSHSY and CDR2 SAAADI. This CDR3 contains 15 residues. Trimming took 0 bases from V and 1 from J, leaving 9 bases between them. The DNA of the CDR3 is TGCGCCAGCAGTGAGTCCTGGGTACGGAACACTGAAGCTTTCTTT. This codes for CASSESWVRNTEAFF.

This clone was seen once. The genes are TRBV7-2 and TRBJ2-3; D possibly corresponds to TRBD2 (6 bases). Germline CDR1 reads SGHTA; CDR2 reads FQGNSA. The CDR3 has 15 residues. Between the trimmed V and J ends, which lost 5 bases and 0 bases, there was a span of 12 bases. The CDR3 spells CASSSIGTSTDTQYF. The CDR3 DNA reads as TGTGCCAGCAGCAGCATAGGGACTAGCACAGATACGCAGTATTTT.

This chain links TRBV28 with TRBJ2-7; D may match TRBD1 or TRBD2 (5 bases each). The CDR3 loop spans 12 amino acids. Germline CDR1 and CDR2: MDHEN and SYDVKM. V dropped 3 bases and J dropped 6 bases, with 9 bases sitting between them. The CDR3: CASSLGVVEQYF. Here the CDR3 DNA reads TGTGCCAGCAGTTTGGGGGTGGTCGAGCAGTACTTC.

V is TRBV18 and J is TRBJ2-3; D is perhaps TRBD2 (5 bases). The CDR3 spans 17 residues. Trimming pared 3 bases from V and 3 bases from J, leaving 19 bases between. CDR1 and CDR2 from the germline V gene are KGHSH and LQKENI. CDR3 loop: CASSPRDRAHTTDTQYF. In DNA form, the CDR3 reads TGTGCCAGCTCACCCCGGGATAGGGCCCATACTACAGATACGCAGTATTTT.